This entry features one T cell receptor beta chain sequence. The antigen is undetermined. Unique molecular identifiers tagged the TCRbeta library. TCRdb called the PCR reads again in MiXCR, with one record for every CDR3 protein. This sample has around 450,000 distinct CDR3 sequences, with around 15% found just once. This sample stems from a study of T-cell reconstitution after alpha-beta-depleted transplantation in children. Findings and caveats of the study: Reportedly, only several hundred clones from non-depleted graft cells drove alpha-beta T-cell counts at about two months. Fresh T-cell production supplied most of the T-cell counts and diversity seen one year after transplant. Where some patients showed high TCRbeta diversity at day 60, it came from recipient T cells and thymic progenitors that had survived.

The V and J ends lost 3 bases and 0 bases, in that order; junction bases with no gene match: 2. The CDR3 contains 16 residues. The germline V gene encodes CDR1 SGHRS and CDR2 YFSETQ. The receptor comes from a boy under three years old who had a stem cell transplant for Wiskott-Aldrich syndrome, so the T cells may come from the graft donor. The chain recombines TRBV5-1 with TRBJ2-3; 12 bases agree with TRBD2. Sequencing used PBMCs, mostly from graft donor cells, obtained 360 days after TCRalphabeta/CD19-depleted stem cell transplant. Written as DNA, the CDR3 is TGCGCCAGCAGCTACACTAGCGGGAGGAGCACAGATACGCAGTATTTT. Its translation is CASSYTSGRSTDTQYF.